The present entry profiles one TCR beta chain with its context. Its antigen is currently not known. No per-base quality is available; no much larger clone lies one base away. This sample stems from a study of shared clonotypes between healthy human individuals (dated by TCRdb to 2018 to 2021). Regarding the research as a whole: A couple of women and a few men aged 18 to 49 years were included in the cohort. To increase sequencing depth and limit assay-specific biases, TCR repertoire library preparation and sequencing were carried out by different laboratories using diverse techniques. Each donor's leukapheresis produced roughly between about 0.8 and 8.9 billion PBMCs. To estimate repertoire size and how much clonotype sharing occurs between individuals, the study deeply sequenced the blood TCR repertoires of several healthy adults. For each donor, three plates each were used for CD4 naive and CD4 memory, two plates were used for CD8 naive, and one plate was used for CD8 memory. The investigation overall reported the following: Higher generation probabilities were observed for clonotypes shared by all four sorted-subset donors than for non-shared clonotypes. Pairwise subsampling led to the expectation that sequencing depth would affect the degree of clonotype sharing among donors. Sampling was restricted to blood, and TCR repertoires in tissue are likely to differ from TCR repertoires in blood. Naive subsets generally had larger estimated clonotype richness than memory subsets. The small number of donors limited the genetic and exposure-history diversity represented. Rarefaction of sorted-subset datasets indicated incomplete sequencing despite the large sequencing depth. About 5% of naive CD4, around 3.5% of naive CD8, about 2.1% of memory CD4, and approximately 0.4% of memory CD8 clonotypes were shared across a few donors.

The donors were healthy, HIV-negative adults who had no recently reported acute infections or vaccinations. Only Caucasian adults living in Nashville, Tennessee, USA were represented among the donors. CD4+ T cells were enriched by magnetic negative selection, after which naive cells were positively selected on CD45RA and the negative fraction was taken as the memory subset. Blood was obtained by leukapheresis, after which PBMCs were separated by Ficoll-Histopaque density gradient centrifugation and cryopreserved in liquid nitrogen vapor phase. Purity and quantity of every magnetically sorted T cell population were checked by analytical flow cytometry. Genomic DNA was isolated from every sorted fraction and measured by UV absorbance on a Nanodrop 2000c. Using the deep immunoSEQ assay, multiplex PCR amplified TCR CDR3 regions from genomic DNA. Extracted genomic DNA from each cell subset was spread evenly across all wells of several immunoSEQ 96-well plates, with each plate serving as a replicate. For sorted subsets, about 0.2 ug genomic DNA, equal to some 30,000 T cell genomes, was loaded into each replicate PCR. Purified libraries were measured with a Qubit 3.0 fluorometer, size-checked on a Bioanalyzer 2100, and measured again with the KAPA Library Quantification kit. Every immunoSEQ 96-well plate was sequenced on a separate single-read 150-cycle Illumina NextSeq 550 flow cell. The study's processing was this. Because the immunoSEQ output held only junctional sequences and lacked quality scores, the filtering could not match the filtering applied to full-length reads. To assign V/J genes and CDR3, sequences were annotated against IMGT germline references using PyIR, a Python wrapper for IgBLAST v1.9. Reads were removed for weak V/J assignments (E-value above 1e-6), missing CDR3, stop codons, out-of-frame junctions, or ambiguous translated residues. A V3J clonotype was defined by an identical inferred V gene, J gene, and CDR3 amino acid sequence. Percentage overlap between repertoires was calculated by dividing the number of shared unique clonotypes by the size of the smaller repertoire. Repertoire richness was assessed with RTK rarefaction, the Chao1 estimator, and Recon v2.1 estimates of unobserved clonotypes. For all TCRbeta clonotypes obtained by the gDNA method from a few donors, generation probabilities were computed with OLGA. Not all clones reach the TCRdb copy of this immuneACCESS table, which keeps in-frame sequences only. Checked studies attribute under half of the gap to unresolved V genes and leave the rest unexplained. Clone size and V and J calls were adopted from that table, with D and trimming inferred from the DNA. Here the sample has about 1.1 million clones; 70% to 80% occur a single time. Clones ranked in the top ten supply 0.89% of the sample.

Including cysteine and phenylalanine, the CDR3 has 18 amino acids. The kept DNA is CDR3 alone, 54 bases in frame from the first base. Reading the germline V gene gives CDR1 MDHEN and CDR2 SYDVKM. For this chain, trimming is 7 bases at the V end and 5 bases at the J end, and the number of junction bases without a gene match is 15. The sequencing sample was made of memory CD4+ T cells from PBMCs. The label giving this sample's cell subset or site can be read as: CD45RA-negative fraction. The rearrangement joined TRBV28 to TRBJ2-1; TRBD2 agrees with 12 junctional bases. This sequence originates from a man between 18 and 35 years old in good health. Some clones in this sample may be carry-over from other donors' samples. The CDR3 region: CASKRKSSGRALDNEQFF. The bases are TGTGCCAGCAAGCGAAAATCTAGCGGGAGGGCCCTTGACAATGAGCAGTTCTTC.